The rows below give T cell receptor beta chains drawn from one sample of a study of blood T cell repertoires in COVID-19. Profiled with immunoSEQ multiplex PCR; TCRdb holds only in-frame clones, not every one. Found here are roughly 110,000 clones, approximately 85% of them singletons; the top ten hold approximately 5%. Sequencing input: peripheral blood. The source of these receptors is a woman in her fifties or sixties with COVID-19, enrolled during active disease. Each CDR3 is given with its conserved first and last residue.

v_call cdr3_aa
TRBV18 CASSPREISGNTIYF
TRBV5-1 CASSYLQGSNTEAFF
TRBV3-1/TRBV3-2 CASSHMTGEGEYGYTF
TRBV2 CASSSPGTGPPQHF
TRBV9 CASSRLITRGVPDEQYF
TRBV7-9 CASSLGSGGDSYNEQFF
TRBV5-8 CASSRGQASDTQYF
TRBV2 CASIRKVASGGGQTQYF
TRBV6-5 CASRGGGDEAFF
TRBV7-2 CASRLNRRIWSGNTEAFF
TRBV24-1 CATSDPEEETDTQYF
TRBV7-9 CASGLGLQETQYF
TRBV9 CASSVGTDVSGNTIYF
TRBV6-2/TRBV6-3 CASSSRTGMGYTF
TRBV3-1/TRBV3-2 CASSLRGDEQFF
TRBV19 CASSIGTGAYEQYF
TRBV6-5 CASSYQGNTEAFF
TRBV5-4 CASSFSQGNQPQHF
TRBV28 CASSLWSGTAFQYF
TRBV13 CASSLGTVGYEQYF
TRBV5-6 CASSLGTGIVQETQYF
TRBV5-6 CASSLAQFSYEQYF
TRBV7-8 CASSRGTSSYNEQFF
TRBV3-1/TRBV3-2 CASSQISSYNSPLHF